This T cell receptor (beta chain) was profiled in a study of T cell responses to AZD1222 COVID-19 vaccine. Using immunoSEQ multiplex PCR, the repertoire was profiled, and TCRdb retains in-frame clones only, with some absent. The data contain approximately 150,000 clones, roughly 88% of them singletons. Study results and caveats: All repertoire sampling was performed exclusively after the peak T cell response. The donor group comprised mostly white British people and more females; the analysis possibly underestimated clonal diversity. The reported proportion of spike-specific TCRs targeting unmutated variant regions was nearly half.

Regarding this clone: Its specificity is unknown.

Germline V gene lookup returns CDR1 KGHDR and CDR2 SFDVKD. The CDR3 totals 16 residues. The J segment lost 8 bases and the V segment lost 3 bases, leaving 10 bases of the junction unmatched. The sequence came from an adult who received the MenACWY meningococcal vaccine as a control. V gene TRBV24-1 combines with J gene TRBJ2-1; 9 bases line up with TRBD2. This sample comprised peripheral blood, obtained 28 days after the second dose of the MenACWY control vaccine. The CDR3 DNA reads TGTGCCACCAGTGATCCCGGGGCAGCGGGGGGACATGAGCAGTTCTTC. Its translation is CATSDPGAAGGHEQFF.